One sample yielded the 23 T cell receptor beta chains listed below, sequenced in a study of early T cells in non-severe SARS-CoV-2 infection. TCRdb processed the 5' RACE reads anew with MiXCR; each CDR3 protein has one entry. The data hold about 110,000 distinct CDR3 sequences, with about 12% observed a single time. Input material: whole blood. The receptors derive from an adult who was a healthcare worker with PCR-confirmed SARS-CoV-2 infection or an uninfected control (not recorded which).

This clonotype was observed a handful of times. This chain uses TRBV3-1 with TRBJ2-7; D not certain. Germline V lookup: CDR1 LGHDT, CDR2 YNNKEL (reference sequence). This CDR3 comprises 11 residues. Trimming left V 4 bases short and J 6 bases short, with 7 bases between. CDR3 in amino acids: CASSRLGEQYF. CDR3 sequence (DNA): TGTGCCAGCAGCCGCCTTGGCGAGCAGTACTTC.

This clonotype showed up many times. V usage is TRBV6-5 and J usage is TRBJ1-1; no firm D call. CDR1 is MNHEY, CDR2 SVGAGI, per germline. This CDR3 contains 14 residues. The V gene lost 7 bases and the J gene lost 1 base, with 13 bases spanning the gap. The CDR3 coding sequence is TGTGCCAGCAAGGCGGGCCTCTCGAACACTGAAGCTTTCTTT. It specifies CASKAGLSNTEAFF.

This clonotype was found a few times. The rearrangement uses TRBV20-1 and TRBJ1-1; maybe TRBD1 (6 bases). Germline CDR1 reads DFQATT; CDR2 reads SNEGSKA (reference sequence). This CDR3 has 11 residues. CDR3 in DNA: TGCAACTTTGAGGGGGGGACTGAAGCTTTCTTT. Protein: CNFEGGTEAFF.

The chain carries TRBV12-3 or TRBV12-4 and TRBJ2-5; D perhaps matches TRBD1 (6 bases). This CDR3 contains 14 residues. The germline V and J ends were trimmed by 5 bases and 2 bases, with 12 bases remaining between them. CDR3 DNA: TGTGCCAGCAGTAACCAGGGGCCTCAAGAGACCCAGTACTTC. Translating gives CASSNQGPQETQYF.

This clonotype was seen many times. The genes are TRBV20-1 and TRBJ2-3; TRBD2 aligns across 13 bases. The junction had 8 bases not matched to a gene; V was cut back by 5 bases and J by 3 bases. The CDR3 totals 16 residues. Germline assignment: CDR1 DFQATT and CDR2 SNEGSKA (reference sequence). Here the CDR3 DNA reads TGCAGTGCTCTCCGACTAGCGGGAGGTGAAACAGATACGCAGTATTTT. Translation: CSALRLAGGETDTQYF.

The CDR3: CASSYRLSQPQHF. CDR3 coding DNA: TGTGCCAGCAGCTACCGACTATCCCAGCCCCAGCATTTT. J is TRBJ1-5 and V is TRBV7-2; unclear D gene. The germline V gene has CDR1 SGHTA and CDR2 FQGNSA. V was cut by 4 bases and J by 7 bases, with 11 bases left in between. The CDR3 covers 13 residues.

V usage is TRBV5-1 and J usage is TRBJ2-3; 8 bases match TRBD1. The CDR3 runs to 15 residues. The germline V gene has CDR1 SGHRS and CDR2 YFSETQ. V was pared by 8 bases and J by 2 bases, with 10 bases of the junction left unmatched. The CDR3 sequence: CASDTGGKNTDTQYF. The CDR3 DNA follows: TGCGCCAGTGATACAGGGGGTAAAAACACAGATACGCAGTATTTT.

Many counts were recorded for this clonotype. This sequence joins TRBV6-6 and TRBJ2-2, with TRBD1 as a possible D gene (6 bases). V shed 5 bases and J shed 3 bases, with 22 bases lying between them. CDR3 length: 18 residues. Germline V gene lookup returns CDR1 MNHNY and CDR2 SVGAGI (reference sequence). CDR3 sequence: CASSQPPGAGAYTGELFF. The CDR3 DNA is TGTGCCAGCAGTCAACCCCCCGGGGCAGGGGCCTACACCGGGGAGCTGTTTTTT.

This clonotype has a handful of counts. V is TRBV14 and J is TRBJ2-1; tentative D call: TRBD1 (6 bases). Deletions cut 2 bases from V and 1 base from J, with 9 bases between. Germline V gene sequence: CDR1 SGHDN, CDR2 FVKESK. There are 15 residues in the CDR3. CDR3 protein: CASSQRQGSYNEQFF. In DNA form, the CDR3 reads TGTGCCAGCAGCCAAAGGCAGGGGTCCTACAATGAGCAGTTCTTC.

The chain joins TRBV18 to TRBJ1-2; 8 nucleotides match TRBD1. This CDR3 has 15 amino acids. V shed 4 bases and J 0 bases; nucleotides not matched to a gene: 4. Germline V CDR1 and CDR2: KGHSH, LQKENI. CDR3: CASSLGQGPNYGYTF. The CDR3 DNA sequence: TGTGCCAGCTCACTAGGACAGGGCCCTAACTATGGCTACACCTTC. The full variable domain, rest sourced from reference TRBV18 and TRBJ1-2, is NAGVMQNPRHLVRRRGQEARLRCSPMKGHSHVYWYRQLPEEGLKFMVYLQKENIIDESGMPKERFSAEFPKEGPSILRIQQVVRGDSAAYFCASSLGQGPNYGYTFGSGTRLTVV.

This clonotype has a count of ten or more. V and J are TRBV12-3 or TRBV12-4 and TRBJ2-7; D remains ambiguous. The CDR3 runs to 14 residues. Deletions cut 9 bases from V and 4 bases from J, with 19 bases between. The chain's CDR3 is CASSHGTEEYEQYF. The CDR3 nucleotides read TGTGCCAGTTCCCACGGTACGGAAGAATACGAGCAGTACTTC.

This clonotype was observed many times. This sequence joins TRBV11-2 and TRBJ2-1; 10 bases are a match to TRBD2. V dropped 3 bases and J dropped 1; count of bases not matched to a gene: 3. The CDR3 length is 16 residues. Germline V CDR1 and CDR2: SGHAT, FQNNGV. The chain's CDR3 is CASSFRTSGSYNEQFF. DNA for the CDR3: TGTGCCAGCAGCTTTCGGACTAGCGGTTCCTACAATGAGCAGTTCTTC.

This clonotype was detected many times. This chain uses TRBV29-1 with TRBJ1-5; 8 bases are a match to TRBD1. CDR1 is SQVTM, CDR2 ANQGSEA, per germline. The CDR3 is 15 amino acids. Losses at the gene ends were 4 bases for V and 4 bases for J; bases not matched to a gene: 9. Here the CDR3 DNA reads TGCAGCGTTGTCATTGCAGGGGGCTGGAATCAGCCCCAGCATTTT. Protein: CSVVIAGGWNQPQHF.

This clonotype appeared a few times. This chain uses TRBV5-4 with TRBJ2-7; D is unclear. This CDR3 is 14 amino acids long. The V gene lost 0 bases and the J gene lost 0 bases, with 7 bases spanning the gap. Germline assignment: CDR1 SGHNT and CDR2 YYREEE (reference sequence). CDR3 nucleotide sequence: TGTGCCAGCAGCTTGGGGCCTACCTCCTACGAGCAGTACTTC. Protein product: CASSLGPTSYEQYF.

This clonotype was seen only a few times. The chain employs TRBV5-5 and TRBJ1-5; tentative D call: TRBD1 (5 bases). Germline V gene sequence: CDR1 SGHKS, CDR2 YYEKEE (reference sequence). This CDR3 region has 13 residues. V was trimmed by 1 base and J by 6 bases, leaving 8 bases between them. CDR3 region: CASSLTGVQPQHF. In nucleotides, the CDR3 is TGTGCCAGCAGCTTGACGGGGGTTCAGCCCCAGCATTTT.

V usage is TRBV3-1 and J usage is TRBJ2-3, with TRBD2 matching 7 bases. The J segment lost 0 bases and the V segment lost 4 bases, leaving 1 base of the junction unmatched. CDR1 LGHDT and CDR2 YNNKEL come from the germline V gene (reference sequence). The CDR3 loop spans 14 amino acids. The CDR3 protein is CASSRSGSTDTQYF. CDR3 coding DNA: TGTGCCAGCAGCCGTAGCGGGAGCACAGATACGCAGTATTTT.

The sample holds a few counts of this clonotype. This sequence joins TRBV30 and TRBJ2-2; TRBD2 agrees at 10 bases. The CDR3 is 16 residues long. With V trimmed by 1 base and J by 2 bases, 4 bases remained unmatched. Germline CDR1 is GTSNPN and CDR2 is SVGIG (reference sequence). The CDR3 loop is CAWSGLAGENTGELFF. The CDR3 nucleotides are TGTGCCTGGAGTGGGCTAGCGGGGGAAAACACCGGGGAGCTGTTTTTT.

This clonotype has more than one count but fewer than ten. The chain carries TRBV7-2 and TRBJ2-7; TRBD2 matches 7 bases. V lost 5 bases, J lost 5 bases, and 12 bases stayed unmatched. Germline V gives CDR1 SGHTA, CDR2 FQGNSA. The CDR3 covers 15 residues. Here the CDR3 DNA reads TGTGCCAGCAGCCCACGGAGGTTTGCGGGAGACGAGCAGTACTTC. It translates to CASSPRRFAGDEQYF. Combining the CDR3 with reference TRBV7-2 and TRBJ2-7 gives the whole variable domain GAGVSQSPSNKVTEKGKDVELRCDPISGHTALYWYRQSLGQGLEFLIYFQGNSAPDKSGLPSDRFSAERTGGSVSTLTIQRTQQEDSAVYLCASSPRRFAGDEQYFGPGTRLTVT.

This clonotype was observed many times. The V gene is TRBV20-1, the J gene TRBJ2-1, with no clear D. Germline CDR1 is DFQATT and CDR2 is SNEGSKA (reference sequence). V lost 5 bases, J lost 0 bases, and 14 bases lay in between. The CDR3 runs 15 residues. CDR3 nucleotide sequence: TGCAGTGCTGAGCGTGCGGATAGCTCCTACAATGAGCAGTTCTTC. It translates to CSAERADSSYNEQFF.

There are many counts of this clonotype. The V and J genes are TRBV5-1 and TRBJ2-7; TRBD1 agrees at 8 bases. J was trimmed by 1 base and V by 0 bases; bases with no gene match: 3. The CDR3 extends over 15 amino acids. Germline CDR1 reads SGHRS; CDR2 reads YFSETQ. CDR3 DNA sequence: TGCGCCAGCAGCTTGGTTACAGGGGGTTCCTACGAGCAGTACTTC. It yields the protein CASSLVTGGSYEQYF.

This clonotype was recorded many times. This rearrangement joins TRBV5-1 to TRBJ2-3; D gene uncertain. CDR3 length: 16 amino acids. V was trimmed by 0 bases and J by 2 bases, leaving 13 bases between them. Per germline, CDR1 SGHRS and CDR2 YFSETQ. The CDR3 DNA reads as TGCGCCAGCAGCTTGGGAGGCAGGAGATACACAGATACGCAGTATTTT. Translated: CASSLGGRRYTDTQYF.

The sample holds many counts of this clonotype. The chain carries TRBV12-3 or TRBV12-4 and TRBJ2-1; tentative D call: TRBD2 (5 bases). The V and J ends lost 5 bases and 7 bases respectively, with 18 bases between them. This CDR3 spans 15 amino acids. The CDR3 DNA follows: TGTGCCAGCAGTACCACTCGGACTTTCGTGAATGAGCAGTTCTTC. It encodes CASSTTRTFVNEQFF.

This clonotype occurred a few times. CDR3 region: CASSYPGNLVNTEAFF. Here the CDR3 DNA reads TGTGCCAGCAGTTACCCAGGGAATTTGGTGAACACTGAAGCTTTCTTT. This chain joins TRBV6-6 and TRBJ1-1, with a possible D match to TRBD1 (5 bases). CDR3 length: 16 residues. V lost 2 bases and J 0 bases, leaving 13 bases between the germline ends. The germline CDR1 and CDR2 sequences are MNHNY and SVGAGI (reference sequence).